Below, one T cell receptor beta chain is given with its context. Its antigen is still unknown. The sample originates from a study of cytomegalovirus exposure and HLA in healthy donors. Study findings and constraints: An analysis that came later showed most CMV-associated TCR beta chains appearing HLA-restricted.

V was trimmed by 0 bases and J by 9 bases, leaving 9 bases between them. Germline CDR1 is LGHNA and CDR2 is YSLEER. The CDR3 contains 13 residues. With 60 Vbeta and 13 Jbeta primers, the PCR was carried out. The protocol was immunoSEQ multiplex PCR, while the TCRdb copy is restricted to in-frame clones and leaves out a portion. The table records 90,000 to 150,000 clones, 65% to 85% of them present only once. This TCR derives from a man over 45 in good health and CMV-seronegative. The chain has TRBV4-3 and TRBJ1-5; D perhaps matches TRBD1 (6 bases). Material for sequencing was PBMCs. CDR3 residues: CASSQDTGRPQHF. DNA for the CDR3: TGCGCCAGCAGCCAAGATACAGGGAGGCCCCAGCATTTT.